These T cell receptor beta chains were read from a single sample in a study of metastatic and nonmetastatic thyroid tumors. TCRdb redid the clone calls on the PCR reads using MiXCR. Here the sample spans around 45,000 clones, more than 3% being singletons. Sequencing was carried out using blood. Receptors originate from a female donor with papillary thyroid cancer or a benign thyroid nodule (not recorded which). Some clones in this sample may be carry-over from other donors' samples. Each CDR3 is given with its conserved first and last residue. D genes are given only for firm matches. Clone size is shown for a subset of rows, as once, few, many or a class of expanded clone.

d_gene	v_gene	j_gene	abundance	CDR3aa	CDR3nt
TRBD2	TRBV11-3	TRBJ2-5	many	CASTPGLAGQETQYF	TGTGCCAGCACCCCGGGACTAGCGGGACAAGAGACCCAGTACTTC
-	TRBV20-1	TRBJ2-6	many	CSARDHLGQGGGSSGANVLTF	TGCAGTGCTAGAGACCACTTGGGGCAGGGGGGGGGTAGCTCTGGGGCCAACGTCCTGACTTTC
-	TRBV20-1	TRBJ2-7	many	CSARPPGLVRQYF	TGCAGTGCTAGACCTCCGGGACTCGTGAGGCAGTACTTC
-	TRBV6-4	TRBJ2-2	-	CASSDSADTGELFF	TGTGCCAGCAGTGACTCAGCGGACACCGGGGAGCTGTTTTTT
-	TRBV6-1	TRBJ2-5	-	CASSPKETQYF	TGTGCCAGCAGTCCAAAAGAGACCCAGTACTTC
-	TRBV28	TRBJ1-5	few	CASSLAQGRNQPQHF	TGTGCCAGCTCCCTTGCGCAGGGAAGGAATCAGCCCCAGCATTTT
TRBD2	TRBV2	TRBJ2-1	few	CASGIGPSGMNEQFF	TGTGCCAGCGGGATCGGGCCTAGCGGGATGAATGAGCAGTTCTTC
-	TRBV6-1	TRBJ1-1	few	CASSVEGTGTEAFF	TGTGCCAGTAGTGTCGAAGGGACCGGCACTGAAGCTTTCTTT
-	TRBV15	TRBJ1-1	medium-sized	CATSKDRTGNTEAFF	TGTGCCACCAGCAAAGATAGAACAGGGAACACTGAAGCTTTCTTT
-	TRBV11-2	TRBJ1-3	-	CASSLVGTKGNTIYF	TGTGCCAGCAGCTTAGTAGGGACAAAAGGAAACACCATATATTTT
TRBD2	TRBV20-1	TRBJ2-5	-	CSASAGGQIEPGPQETQYF	TGCAGTGCTAGTGCGGGAGGCCAGATTGAACCCGGGCCTCAAGAGACCCAGTACTTC
-	TRBV7-8	TRBJ2-4	many	CASSRDGTKNIQYF	TGTGCCAGCAGCCGTGACGGAACCAAAAACATTCAGTACTTC
TRBD2	TRBV11-3	TRBJ2-7	many	CASSFPTGGAGVSYEQYF	TGTGCCAGCAGCTTTCCTACCGGGGGAGCGGGAGTATCCTACGAGCAGTACTTC
-	TRBV6-1	TRBJ1-2	many	CASSEEWGGYGYTF	TGTGCCAGCAGTGAAGAATGGGGCGGCTATGGCTACACCTTC
-	TRBV24-1	TRBJ1-5	-	CATSDSGRGSNQPQHF	TGTGCCACCAGTGATTCAGGGAGGGGAAGCAATCAGCCCCAGCATTTT
-	TRBV19	TRBJ1-4	large	CASSSPRKEKLFF	TGTGCCAGTAGTTCTCCCCGTAAGGAAAAACTGTTTTTT
-	TRBV20-1	TRBJ2-7	many	CSANSRNSYEQYF	TGCAGTGCTAACAGTAGAAACTCCTACGAGCAGTACTTC
-	TRBV7-9	TRBJ1-2	few	CASSLTASSYGYTF	TGTGCCAGCAGCCTGACGGCCAGCTCCTATGGCTACACCTTC
TRBD2	TRBV7-3	TRBJ2-2	many	CASSILAGGVGELFF	TGTGCCAGCAGCATACTAGCGGGAGGCGTCGGGGAGCTGTTTTTT
-	TRBV12-3/TRBV12-4	TRBJ2-3	-	CASTTGATSTDTQYF	TGTGCCAGCACCACTGGAGCGACTAGCACAGATACGCAGTATTTT
-	TRBV9	TRBJ2-7	many	CASSVQGRGEQYF	TGTGCCAGCAGCGTACAGGGACGAGGCGAGCAGTACTTC
TRBD2	TRBV6-1	TRBJ2-1	many	CASWGLAGTYNEQFF	TGTGCCAGCTGGGGACTAGCGGGAACATACAATGAGCAGTTCTTC
TRBD1	TRBV24-1	TRBJ2-5	few	CATMAGSLQTGPQETQYF	TGTGCCACCATGGCCGGGTCCCTCCAGACAGGGCCCCAAGAGACCCAGTACTTC
TRBD2	TRBV5-1	TRBJ2-3	-	CASSLGLAGSDTQYF	TGCGCCAGCAGTCTCGGACTAGCGGGGTCCGATACGCAGTATTTT
-	TRBV5-1	TRBJ2-5	many	CASSFIGGEETQYF	TGCGCCAGCAGCTTTATCGGCGGCGAAGAGACCCAGTACTTC
-	TRBV12-3/TRBV12-4	TRBJ2-5	-	CASSLGSLENHYF	TGTGCCAGCAGTTTAGGCAGCCTGGAGAACCACTACTTC
-	TRBV5-8	TRBJ1-6	many	CATDSALNSPLHF	TGTGCCACTGATAGTGCGCTTAATTCACCCCTCCACTTT
-	TRBV6-2/TRBV6-3	TRBJ2-6	-	CASGGRASGANVLTF	TGTGCCAGCGGTGGTAGGGCCTCTGGGGCCAACGTCCTGACTTTC
TRBD1	TRBV24-1	TRBJ2-2	-	CATSEGQGHTGELFF	TGTGCCACCAGTGAGGGACAGGGGCACACCGGGGAGCTGTTTTTT
TRBD2	TRBV20-1	TRBJ2-1	many	CSARGLAGTLYNEQFF	TGCAGTGCTAGGGGACTAGCGGGGACCCTCTACAATGAGCAGTTCTTC
TRBD1	TRBV27	TRBJ2-7	many	CASSPLPGTGRSQQYF	TGTGCCAGCAGTCCCCTCCCCGGGACAGGGAGGTCTCAGCAGTACTTC
TRBD1	TRBV6-1	TRBJ2-7	-	CASSNTGDYEQYF	TGTGCCAGCAGCAACACAGGGGACTACGAGCAGTACTTC
TRBD1	TRBV30	TRBJ1-2	many	CAWSMSGTGRGLMRYTF	TGTGCCTGGAGTATGTCCGGGACAGGGAGGGGGTTAATGCGCTACACCTTC
-	TRBV5-1	TRBJ2-7	few	CASSLAVGGLSYEQYF	TGCGCCAGCAGCTTGGCCGTGGGCGGCCTCTCCTACGAGCAGTACTTC
-	TRBV6-1	TRBJ2-6	few	CASSEDTSGANVLTF	TGTGCCAGCAGCGAAGATACCTCTGGGGCCAACGTCCTGACTTTC
-	TRBV7-9	TRBJ1-3	few	CASSLGDSGNTIYF	TGTGCCAGCAGCTTGGGTGATTCTGGAAACACCATATATTTT
TRBD2	TRBV2	TRBJ2-2	-	CASRGGLAIGELFF	TGTGCCAGCAGGGGGGGACTAGCGATCGGGGAGCTGTTTTTT
-	TRBV19	TRBJ2-7	many	CASGDPSSYEQYF	TGTGCCAGTGGGGATCCGAGCTCCTACGAGCAGTACTTC
TRBD2	TRBV7-9	TRBJ2-7	-	CASSPRGTSWSIEQYF	TGTGCCAGCAGCCCACGGGGGACTAGTTGGAGTATCGAGCAGTACTTC
-	TRBV5-1	TRBJ2-3	few	CASSFRWITDTQYF	TGCGCCAGCAGCTTTCGATGGATCACAGATACGCAGTATTTT
-	TRBV6-1	TRBJ1-2	many	CASTTHGAPPGPGYTF	TGTGCCAGCACCACTCATGGGGCCCCTCCCGGCCCTGGCTACACCTTC
-	TRBV20-1	TRBJ1-6	few	CSARVDTTNSPLHF	TGCAGTGCTAGAGTGGACACTACTAATTCACCCCTCCACTTT
-	TRBV7-2	TRBJ2-1	few	CASSSVRSGEQFF	TGTGCCAGCAGCTCAGTAAGGAGCGGTGAGCAGTTCTTT
-	TRBV7-3	TRBJ1-1	-	CASSLQENTEAFF	TGTGCCAGCAGCCTACAGGAGAACACTGAAGCTTTCTTT
TRBD2	TRBV5-4	TRBJ2-1	many	CASSSGQRDHNEQFF	TGTGCCAGCAGCTCCGGGCAGCGGGATCACAATGAGCAGTTCTTC
-	TRBV6-1	TRBJ2-2	many	CASSEILRNTGELFF	TGTGCCAGCAGTGAAATCCTCAGGAACACCGGGGAGCTGTTTTTT
-	TRBV12-3/TRBV12-4	TRBJ2-7	many	CASSPDRTKYEQYF	TGTGCCAGCAGCCCAGACAGGACCAAGTACGAGCAGTACTTC
TRBD1	TRBV6-1	TRBJ1-2	-	CASKGGQGALYGYTF	TGTGCCAGCAAGGGCGGACAGGGGGCACTCTATGGCTACACCTTC
TRBD2	TRBV6-1	TRBJ2-3	many	CASRPWTSGSIPDTQYF	TGTGCCAGCAGACCCTGGACTAGCGGGAGTATCCCAGATACGCAGTATTTT
-	TRBV25-1	TRBJ1-2	few	CASSEPLEVRGGEDGYTF	TGTGCCAGCAGTGAACCCCTCGAGGTGAGAGGAGGTGAGGATGGCTACACCTTC
-	TRBV27	TRBJ1-1	-	CASTTDYMNTEAFF	TGTGCCAGCACTACAGATTACATGAACACTGAAGCTTTCTTT
-	TRBV14	TRBJ2-7	many	CASSQDPRVYEQYF	TGTGCCAGCAGCCAAGATCCTAGGGTCTACGAGCAGTACTTC
-	TRBV28	TRBJ2-5	many	CASSFLTGRQETQYF	TGTGCCAGCAGTTTTTTAACAGGCCGCCAAGAGACCCAGTACTTC
-	TRBV7-3	TRBJ2-3	many	CASSLILGADTQYF	TGTGCCAGCAGCTTAATCCTCGGGGCCGATACGCAGTATTTT
-	TRBV6-1	TRBJ1-5	many	CASSIRDTDQPQHF	TGTGCCAGCAGTATCCGGGACACCGATCAGCCCCAGCATTTT
-	TRBV6-5	TRBJ2-7	few	CASSLQGRTAYEQYF	TGTGCCAGCAGTTTACAGGGCAGGACTGCCTACGAGCAGTACTTC
TRBD1	TRBV6-1	TRBJ2-5	few	CASRDRGVETQYF	TGTGCCAGTAGGGACAGGGGGGTGGAGACCCAGTACTTC
TRBD1	TRBV19	TRBJ2-1	few	CASSPGGQGGYNEQFF	TGTGCCAGCAGCCCCGGGGGACAGGGGGGATACAATGAGCAGTTCTTC
-	TRBV6-5	TRBJ2-1	few	CASSYGQSGEQFF	TGTGCCAGCAGTTACGGGCAGTCGGGTGAGCAGTTCTTC